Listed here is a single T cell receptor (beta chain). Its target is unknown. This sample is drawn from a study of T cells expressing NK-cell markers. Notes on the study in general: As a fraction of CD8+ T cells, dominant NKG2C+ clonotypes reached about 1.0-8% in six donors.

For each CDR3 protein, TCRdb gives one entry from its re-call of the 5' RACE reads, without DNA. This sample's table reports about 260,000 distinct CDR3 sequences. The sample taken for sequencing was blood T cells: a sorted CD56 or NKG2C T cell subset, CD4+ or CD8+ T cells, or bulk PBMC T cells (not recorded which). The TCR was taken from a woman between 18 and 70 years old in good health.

This CDR3 reads CSARDNRGLRNTEAFF. The gene calls are TRBV20-1 and TRBJ1-1; TCRdb's D gene call, TRBD1, goes unchecked for lack of DNA. Germline values: CDR1 DFQATT, CDR2 SNEGSKA (reference sequence). The CDR3 is 16 amino acids.